What follows are 18 T cell receptor beta chains derived from one specimen sequenced in a study of molecular identifiers for immune sequencing clone quantification. In TCRdb, the PCR reads were re-called with MiXCR into one record per CDR3 protein. This sample yields over 600,000 distinct CDR3 sequences, of which roughly 21% are seen a single time; around 0.9% belongs to the top ten. The sequenced material came from naive CD8+ T cells from blood, with Jurkat cell RNA spiked in. Documented subset: FACS-sorted CD8+CD4-CCR7+CD45RA+ naive T cells. Every receptor here comes from a human donor in good health. Some libraries in this study had Jurkat cell RNA spiked in.

This clonotype was counted ten times or more. The rearrangement links TRBV25-1 to TRBJ2-7; D is unresolved. Germline CDR1 and CDR2: MGHDK and SYGVNS. V dropped 6 bases and J dropped 6 bases, with 12 bases sitting between them. This CDR3 is 12 amino acids long. In DNA form, the CDR3 reads TGTGCCAGCAGCATAGGTGATAGCGAGCAGTACTTC. It is translated as CASSIGDSEQYF.

This clonotype came up many times. The chain combines TRBV20-1 with TRBJ2-7; TRBD2 matches at 8 bases. Germline loops: CDR1 DFQATT, CDR2 SNEGSKA (reference sequence). Trimming cost V 3 bases and J 0 bases; bases outside gene matches: 4. This CDR3 spans 14 amino acids. The CDR3 bases are TGCAGTGCTAGTAAGCTAGCGGGCTCCTACGAGCAGTACTTC. Protein product: CSASKLAGSYEQYF.

Remarks on this clonotype: A much larger clone differs by one base, so this may be a read error. This sequence joins TRBV30 and TRBJ1-1; D gene uncertain. Trimming took 5 bases from V and 2 from J, leaving 15 bases between them. There are 14 residues in the CDR3. CDR1 GTSNPN and CDR2 SVGIG come from the germline V gene (reference sequence). The CDR3 DNA follows: TGTGCCTGGTCCGGACCCCAAGGCAACACTGAAGCTTTCTTT. Amino acids: CAWSGPQGNTEAFF.

V gene TRBV11-2 combines with J gene TRBJ2-1; D may be TRBD1 (6 bases). Trimming left V 4 bases short and J 8 bases short, with 18 bases between. The germline CDR1 and CDR2 sequences are SGHAT and FQNNGV. This CDR3 contains 15 residues. The CDR3 region is CASSSRGDFRDEQFF. CDR3 coding DNA: TGTGCCAGCAGCTCCAGGGGCGACTTTAGGGATGAGCAGTTCTTC.

This clonotype was recorded many times. The V gene is TRBV7-2, the J gene TRBJ2-1; unclear D gene. In germline, CDR1 is SGHTA, CDR2 FQGNSA. CDR3 size: 14 residues. V lost 4 bases to trimming and J lost 8 bases, with 15 bases between them. For the CDR3, the DNA is TGTGCCAGCAGCTATGGACCCCTAGGCTATGAGCAGTTCTTC. Protein sequence: CASSYGPLGYEQFF.

This clonotype has ten or more counts. The chain links TRBV12-3 or TRBV12-4 to TRBJ1-1; D remains ambiguous. The V gene lost 3 bases and the J gene lost 9 bases, with 11 bases spanning the gap. The CDR3 sequence is 12 residues long. CDR3: CASSFGDTQAFF. Here the CDR3 DNA reads TGTGCCAGCAGTTTCGGAGACACCCAAGCTTTCTTT.

This clonotype was seen more than once but under ten times. V gene TRBV7-9 combines with J gene TRBJ1-2, with 10 bases matching TRBD1. Per germline, CDR1 SEHNR and CDR2 FQNEAQ (reference sequence). The CDR3 has 15 residues. V lost 5 bases to trimming and J lost 3 bases; unmatched junction nucleotides: 6. CDR3 coding DNA: TGTGCCAGCAGCAACCGGGACAGGGGTGACTATGGCTACACCTTC. Protein product: CASSNRDRGDYGYTF.

This clonotype was counted at least ten times. V is TRBV20-1 and J is TRBJ2-7; perhaps TRBD2 as D (6 bases). The CDR3 is 13 amino acids. Trimming cost V 0 bases and J 0 bases, with 6 bases left between them. Germline CDR1 reads DFQATT; CDR2 reads SNEGSKA (reference sequence). CDR3 coding DNA: TGCAGTGCTAGAGACGGGGGCTCCTACGAGCAGTACTTC. Its translation: CSARDGGSYEQYF.

In the case of this clonotype: Given a much more abundant clone one base away, this may be a read error. V gene TRBV5-1 combines with J gene TRBJ1-6, with D maybe TRBD1 (5 bases). The CDR3 contains 14 residues. The germline CDR1 and CDR2 sequences are SGHRS and YFSETQ. V lost 0 bases and J 11 bases, leaving 12 bases between the germline ends. The CDR3, as DNA: TGCGCCAGCAGCTTGGGAGGGGTCGGTCCACCCCTCCACTTT. Translated, it gives CASSLGGVGPPLHF. Filled out from reference TRBV5-1 and TRBJ1-6, the complete variable domain reads KAGVTQTPRYLIKTRGQQVTLSCSPISGHRSVSWYQQTPGQGLQFLFEYFSETQRNKGNFPGRFSGRQFSNSRSEMNVSTLELGDSALYLCASSLGGVGPPLHFGNGTRLTVT.

A few counts support this clonotype. This CDR3 reads CASSINRDRLYYEQYF. The CDR3 DNA follows: TGTGCCAGCAGCATTAACCGGGACAGGCTTTACTACGAGCAGTACTTC. The chain employs TRBV13 and TRBJ2-7, with 8 nucleotides matching TRBD1. This CDR3 comprises 16 residues. J was trimmed by 3 bases and V by 5 bases; bases with no gene match: 12. Germline V CDR1 and CDR2: PRHDT, FYEKMQ (reference sequence).

On this clonotype: A much larger clone is a single base away; this may be a read error. The V gene is TRBV7-9, the J gene TRBJ2-7; 11 positions match TRBD2. This CDR3 spans 17 amino acids. Per germline, CDR1 SEHNR and CDR2 FQNEAQ (reference sequence). The DNA for the CDR3 is TGTGCCAGCAGGGGCCCGGGACTAGCGGAGCAATCCTACGGGCAGTACTTC. This codes for CASRGPGLAEQSYGQYF.

The V and J genes are TRBV6-1 and TRBJ1-4; D is ambiguous. V lost 5 bases to trimming and J lost 5 bases, with 15 bases between them. The CDR3 length is 15 residues. CDR1 and CDR2 from the germline V gene are MNHNS and SASEGT. CDR3 in amino acids: CASSSHGGVNEKLFF. The CDR3 region has the DNA TGTGCCAGCAGTTCCCACGGCGGGGTAAATGAAAAACTGTTTTTT.

The chain has TRBV19 and TRBJ1-5, with a weak D call TRBD1 (5 bases). The V gene lost 4 bases and the J gene lost 5 bases, with 9 bases spanning the gap. From germline, CDR1 is LNHDA and CDR2 SQIVND (reference sequence). CDR3 length: 13 amino acids. The CDR3 loop is CASSNAGHQPQHF. As DNA, the CDR3 is TGTGCCAGTAGTAATGCAGGGCATCAGCCCCAGCATTTT.

A word on this clonotype: An end of the junction does not agree with germline; a read error may underlie this. The chain links TRBV30 to TRBJ1-1, with 8 positions matching TRBD1. Germline values: CDR1 GTSNPN, CDR2 SVGIG (reference sequence). The CDR3 totals 13 residues. The CDR3 loop reads CARSVQGDTEAFF. In DNA form, the CDR3 reads TGTGCCAGGAGTGTACAGGGGGACACTGAAGCTTTCTTT.

The rearrangement uses TRBV20-1 and TRBJ1-1, with D possibly matching TRBD1 (5 bases). CDR3 size: 13 residues. Germline lookup yields CDR1 DFQATT and CDR2 SNEGSKA (reference sequence). Trimming left V 6 bases short and J 7 bases short, with 18 bases between. CDR3 sequence reads: CSARREGLGEAFF. For the CDR3, the DNA is TGCAGTGCCAGGAGGGAGGGGCTTGGTGAAGCTTTCTTT.

This clonotype has ten or more counts. The V gene is TRBV11-2, the J gene TRBJ2-2; D is possibly TRBD1 or TRBD2 (6 bases each). The CDR3 has 17 amino acids. Germline V gene sequence: CDR1 SGHAT, CDR2 FQNNGV. V was trimmed by 4 bases and J by 5 bases, leaving 20 bases between them. CDR3 sequence reads: CASSSFPPGAGTGELFF. The CDR3 DNA reads as TGTGCCAGCAGCTCGTTTCCTCCGGGGGCGGGGACCGGGGAGCTGTTTTTT.

Remarks on this clonotype: This may come from a read error, since a much larger clone is one base off. The chain joins TRBV7-2 to TRBJ2-1; no firm D call. Germline V gene sequence: CDR1 SGHTA, CDR2 FQGNSA. This CDR3 has 14 amino acids. The CDR3 loop reads CASSPDSTLSKQLF. In nucleotides, the CDR3 is TGTGCCAGCAGCCCCGACTCCACTCTCAGTAAGCAGCTCTTC.

The chain has TRBV12-3 or TRBV12-4 and TRBJ1-1; maybe TRBD1 (6 bases). This CDR3 region has 14 residues. The V end was cut by 5 bases, the J end by 5 bases, with 15 bases between. DNA for the CDR3: TGTGCCAGCAGTGACCAAGGGGGGAGGACTGAAGCTTTCTTT. Translated: CASSDQGGRTEAFF.